The 18 T cell receptor beta chains in this list originate from one sample, sequenced in a study of control samples from healthy donors and cancer patients. Profiled with immunoSEQ multiplex PCR; TCRdb holds only in-frame clones, not every one. Of 100,000 to 150,000 clones in the sample, around 92% are singletons; the top ten hold just under 0.6%. The specimen sequenced was PBMCs. These receptors all come from a man aged 80 or over with head and neck cancer.

The V call is TRBV20-1, the J call TRBJ2-5; D call uncertain. V lost 6 bases and J 5 bases, leaving 10 bases between the germline ends. The length of the CDR3 is 11 residues. CDR1 and CDR2 (germline): DFQATT, SNEGSKA (reference sequence). DNA of the CDR3: TGCAGTGCGAAGAAGTGGGAGACCCAGTACTTC. It is translated as CSAKKWETQYF.

The rearrangement uses TRBV6-4 and TRBJ1-2; D is undetermined. The CDR3 covers 13 residues. Trimming shortened V by 9 bases and J by 8 bases, and 19 bases separated the two germline ends. Germline assignment: CDR1 MRHNA and CDR2 SNTAGT. The CDR3 DNA sequence: TGTGCCAGGCAGAGGACGGCGCCGGTGGGCTACACCTTC. Protein sequence: CARQRTAPVGYTF.

The rearrangement joins TRBV27 to TRBJ2-7; TRBD1 matches 10 bases. Germline-derived CDR1 and CDR2 are MNHEY and SMNVEV (reference sequence). V lost 3 bases, J lost 4 bases, and 18 bases stayed unmatched. This CDR3 spans 19 amino acids. The CDR3 protein is CASSFAKGQGSGAGYEQYF. The CDR3, as DNA: TGTGCCAGCAGTTTCGCCAAGGGACAGGGGTCGGGAGCCGGGTACGAGCAGTACTTC.

V gene TRBV7-2 combines with J gene TRBJ2-7, with unresolved D. CDR1 SGHTA and CDR2 FQGNSA come from the germline V gene. This CDR3 region has 15 residues. The V gene lost 3 bases and the J gene lost 0 bases, with 12 bases spanning the gap. CDR3 sequence reads: CASSFGPPSSYEQYF. The CDR3 DNA sequence: TGTGCCAGCAGCTTCGGCCCCCCCTCCTCCTACGAGCAGTACTTC.

The chain carries TRBV7-8 and TRBJ2-3; tentatively, D is TRBD2 (5 bases). Germline CDR1 is SGHVS and CDR2 is FQNEAQ. The ends were cut back, 4 bases at V and 2 bases at J, with 13 bases in the middle. The CDR3 is 15 amino acids. CDR3 in DNA: TGTGCCAGCAGCTCTACAGAGGGTTTCACAGATACGCAGTATTTT. Its translation is CASSSTEGFTDTQYF.

The gene calls are TRBV6-8 and TRBJ1-4; D gene uncertain. The V and J ends lost 5 bases and 3 bases respectively, with 13 bases between them. The length of the CDR3 is 15 residues. Germline values: CDR1 MNHGY, CDR2 SAAAGT. The chain's CDR3 is CASSPRWRANEKLFF. In DNA form, the CDR3 reads TGTGCCAGCAGTCCCCGGTGGCGAGCTAATGAAAAACTGTTTTTT.

The J gene is TRBJ1-1, the V gene TRBV19; 12 bases are shared with TRBD1. The ends lost 3 bases at V and 1 base at J; junction bases unmatched: 3. The germline CDR1 and CDR2 sequences are LNHDA and SQIVND (reference sequence). The CDR3 is 16 amino acids. CDR3 residues: CASSMRDRGRNTEAFF. Here the CDR3 DNA reads TGTGCCAGTAGTATGCGGGACAGGGGGCGGAACACTGAAGCTTTCTTT.

The chain is built from TRBV5-1 and TRBJ2-6; D is uncertain. The V and J ends lost 0 bases and 2 bases respectively, with 9 bases between them. The germline V gene has CDR1 SGHRS and CDR2 YFSETQ. This CDR3 region has 16 residues. The chain's CDR3 is CASSLDRQAGANVLTF. DNA for the CDR3: TGCGCCAGCAGCTTGGATCGGCAGGCTGGGGCCAACGTCCTGACTTTC.

The chain joins TRBV7-9 to TRBJ1-1; 9 bases map to TRBD1. This CDR3 comprises 14 residues. V lost 6 bases to trimming and J lost 6 bases; unmatched junction nucleotides: 8. The germline CDR1 and CDR2 sequences are SEHNR and FQNEAQ (reference sequence). CDR3: CASSFATGGAEAFF. The CDR3 DNA reads TGTGCCAGCAGTTTCGCGACAGGGGGGGCTGAAGCTTTCTTT.

The gene calls are TRBV7-9 and TRBJ2-3; D is uncertain. Germline-derived CDR1 and CDR2 are SEHNR and FQNEAQ (reference sequence). Deletions cut 7 bases from V and 8 bases from J, with 10 bases between. This CDR3 is 11 amino acids long. DNA for the CDR3: TGTGCCAGCACCCAAGGCGGTACGCAGTATTTT. Translated: CASTQGGTQYF.

The chain is built from TRBV2 and TRBJ1-1; the D gene is possibly TRBD1 (6 bases). CDR3 length equals 13 residues. The V gene lost 10 bases and the J gene lost 0 bases, with 12 bases spanning the gap. CDR1 and CDR2 (germline): SNHLY, FYNNEI. The CDR3 region has the DNA TGTGCCACTGTGGGACAAATGAACACTGAAGCTTTCTTT. It codes for CATVGQMNTEAFF. Based on the CDR3 plus reference TRBV2 and TRBJ1-1, the full variable domain is EPEVTQTPSHQVTQMGQEVILRCVPISNHLYFYWYRQILGQKVEFLVSFYNNEISEKSEIFDDQFSVERPDGSNFTLKIRSTKLEDSAMYFCATVGQMNTEAFFGQGTRLTVV.

In the case of this clone: At one of its ends the junction is not consistent with the germline gene, which may arise from a read error. The chain combines TRBV5-1 with TRBJ2-1; 8 bases fit TRBD1. The germline CDR1 and CDR2 sequences are SGHRS and YFSETQ. The length of the CDR3 is 15 residues. Here the CDR3 DNA reads TGCGCCAGCACCTTGACAGGGGATCAGGTCGATGAGCAGTTCTTC. This encodes CASTLTGDQVDEQFF.

This clone appeared a few times. The chain uses TRBV6-5 and TRBJ2-7; D is possibly TRBD1 or TRBD2 (5 bases each). V gave up 11 bases and J gave up 4 bases, with 15 bases separating them. This CDR3 is 12 amino acids long. CDR1 and CDR2 (germline): MNHEY, SVGAGI. The CDR3 bases are TGTGCCGTAGGGGACGTTCGATACGAGCAGTACTTC. Translated, it gives CAVGDVRYEQYF.

The rearrangement joins TRBV6-5 to TRBJ1-1; D is unresolved. CDR1 is MNHEY and CDR2 is SVGAGI in the germline V gene. This CDR3 has 12 amino acids. Trimming took 8 bases from V and 3 from J, leaving 10 bases between them. CDR3 sequence (DNA): TGTGCCAGCTCCCATCCGGACACTGAAGCTTTCTTT. Translated: CASSHPDTEAFF.

The chain is built from TRBV19 and TRBJ1-1; the D gene is possibly TRBD1 (6 bases). Trimming pared 3 bases from V and 4 bases from J, leaving 12 bases between. This CDR3 is built from 14 residues. Germline V lookup: CDR1 LNHDA, CDR2 SQIVND (reference sequence). In DNA, the CDR3 is TGTGCCAGTAGTATTGGACAGCACCTCACTGAAGCTTTCTTT. Protein: CASSIGQHLTEAFF.

The chain is built from TRBV7-6 and TRBJ2-7; 9 nucleotides align to TRBD1. The CDR3 is 18 amino acids. V dropped 1 base and J dropped 5; count of bases not matched to a gene: 15. CDR1 and CDR2 from the germline V gene are SGHVS and FNYEAQ. Here the CDR3 reads CASSLVSGQGLDFHEQYF. In DNA, the CDR3 is TGTGCCAGCAGCTTAGTGTCCGGACAGGGGTTAGACTTCCACGAGCAGTACTTC.

This chain's CDR3 is CASSQGNGYGYTF. The CDR3 region has the DNA TGTGCCAGCAGCCAAGGTAACGGCTATGGCTACACCTTC. V is TRBV3-1 (or the pseudogene TRBV3-2) and J is TRBJ1-2, with unresolved D. V lost 1 base to trimming and J lost 4 bases, with 7 bases between them. The CDR3 spans 13 residues. Germline values: CDR1 LGHDT, CDR2 YNNKEL (reference sequence).

CDR3 sequence reads: CASSPLGATNEKLFF. The CDR3 DNA reads TGTGCCAGCAGCCCCCTAGGTGCAACTAATGAAAAACTGTTTTTT. V is TRBV9 and J is TRBJ1-4, with no clear D. Per the germline V gene, CDR1 is SGDLS and CDR2 is YYNGEE. The CDR3 contains 15 residues. V lost 4 bases, J lost 0 bases, and 10 bases lay in between.